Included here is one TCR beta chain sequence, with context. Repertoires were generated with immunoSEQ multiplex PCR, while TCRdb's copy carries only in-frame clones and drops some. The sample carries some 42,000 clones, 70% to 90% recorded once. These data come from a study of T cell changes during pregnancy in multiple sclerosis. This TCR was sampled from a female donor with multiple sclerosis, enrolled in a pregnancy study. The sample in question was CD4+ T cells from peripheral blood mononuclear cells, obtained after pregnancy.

The CDR3 is CASSDSGTGRQKLFF. The CDR3 DNA follows: TGTGCCTCTTCTGATTCAGGGACAGGGCGACAAAAACTGTTTTTT. This sequence joins TRBV19 and TRBJ1-4, with 9 positions matching TRBD1. V trimming: 11 bases; J trimming: 9 bases; junction bases outside the gene matches: 16. Per the germline V gene, CDR1 is LNHDA and CDR2 is SQIVND (reference sequence). The CDR3 totals 15 residues.